Listed here are 25 T cell receptor beta chains from one sample, sequenced in a study of shared T cell receptors in the human thymus. Libraries were prepared by immunoSEQ multiplex PCR; TCRdb keeps only in-frame clonotypes and omits some of them. Among some 640,000 clones listed, approximately 89% were seen once. This sample was shared with a second study, whose subject was human thymus T cells.

Specimen: thymocytes. All receptors derive from a boy in the first two years of life with a congenital heart defect.

This chain uses TRBV19 with TRBJ2-1; possibly TRBD2 for D (6 bases). This CDR3 spans 13 amino acids. The germline CDR1 and CDR2 sequences are LNHDA and SQIVND (reference sequence). The ends were cut back, 6 bases at V and 4 bases at J, with 10 bases in the middle. The CDR3 DNA follows: TGTGCCAGTAGCCTAGGGACTTACAATGAGCAGTTCTTC. This encodes CASSLGTYNEQFF.

This clone was detected a few times. The chain joins TRBV10-3 to TRBJ1-2, with 7 positions matching TRBD1. Trimming removed 2 bases from V and 4 bases from J; junction bases left unmatched: 1. The V gene's germline CDR1 is ENHRY and CDR2 SYGVKD. The CDR3 runs to 13 residues. CDR3 nucleotide sequence: TGTGCCATCAGTGAGACAGGGGCCTATGGCTACACCTTC. This translates into CAISETGAYGYTF.

The rearrangement links TRBV7-3 to TRBJ2-1; tentative D call: TRBD1 (5 bases). Per germline, CDR1 SGHTA and CDR2 FQGTGA. The CDR3 covers 16 residues. V lost 2 bases, J lost 4 bases, and 15 bases lay in between. The CDR3 is CASSLATGHPYNEQFF. The CDR3 coding sequence is TGTGCCAGCAGCTTAGCTACAGGACATCCTTACAATGAGCAGTTCTTC.

The J gene is TRBJ1-2, the V gene TRBV5-1; D perhaps matches TRBD1 (5 bases). Germline V gene sequence: CDR1 SGHRS, CDR2 YFSETQ. The CDR3 loop spans 16 amino acids. V lost 4 bases and J lost 1, with 17 bases in between. The CDR3 protein is CASSPTGEEINYGYTF. CDR3 bases: TGCGCCAGCAGCCCTACGGGGGAGGAGATTAACTATGGCTACACCTTC.

The rearrangement links TRBV29-1 to TRBJ1-1; D possibly corresponds to TRBD1 (6 bases). The CDR3 runs 13 residues. V was pared by 6 bases and J by 3 bases, with 14 bases between. Germline V gene data show CDR1 as SQVTM and CDR2 as ANQGSEA. The CDR3 DNA follows: TGCAGCGTGGGGGCAGGTGTGGACACTGAAGCTTTCTTT. This sequence encodes CSVGAGVDTEAFF.

The rearrangement uses TRBV28 and TRBJ1-1, with 8 bases matching TRBD1. The length of the CDR3 is 17 residues. Trimming removed 4 bases from V and 0 bases from J; junction bases left unmatched: 10. Germline lookup yields CDR1 MDHEN and CDR2 SYDVKM. CDR3 loop: CASSYKKQGEMNTEAFF. In nucleotides, the CDR3 is TGTGCCAGCAGTTACAAAAAACAGGGGGAAATGAACACTGAAGCTTTCTTT.

The rearrangement joins TRBV13 to TRBJ2-3; D remains unclear. CDR3 length: 12 residues. The germline gives CDR1 PRHDT, CDR2 FYEKMQ (reference sequence). With 5 bases removed from V and 7 bases from J, the gap between germline ends came to 10 bases. The CDR3, as DNA: TGTGCCAGCAGCAGCAAGATCCATACGCAGTATTTT. It codes for CASSSKIHTQYF.

This clone was recorded a few times. V is TRBV27 and J is TRBJ1-1, with D uncertain. Trimming shortened V by 4 bases and J by 2 bases, and 11 bases separated the two germline ends. The CDR3 runs to 14 residues. Germline V gene lookup returns CDR1 MNHEY and CDR2 SMNVEV (reference sequence). CDR3 protein: CASSCSGRNTEAFF. CDR3 nucleotide sequence: TGTGCCAGCAGTTGTTCAGGCCGCAACACTGAAGCTTTCTTT.

The chain is built from TRBV7-9 and TRBJ1-1; TRBD1 aligns across 7 bases. This CDR3 spans 17 amino acids. V trimming: 4 bases; J trimming: 0 bases; junction bases outside the gene matches: 11. Germline V CDR1 and CDR2: SEHNR, FQNEAQ (reference sequence). The CDR3 region has the DNA TGTGCCAGCAGCTCATCCGACAGGGCCCCAATGAACACTGAAGCTTTCTTT. Translating it yields CASSSSDRAPMNTEAFF.

This clone was counted between two and nine times. The chain links TRBV14 to TRBJ1-3, with a weak D call TRBD1 (6 bases). CDR1 is SGHDN and CDR2 is FVKESK in the germline V gene. Trimming cost V 4 bases and J 1 base, with 17 bases left between them. CDR3 length: 17 amino acids. CDR3: CASSPHSLDRSGNTIYF. The CDR3 region has the DNA TGTGCCAGCAGCCCCCATAGCTTGGACAGATCTGGAAACACCATATATTTT.

The gene calls are TRBV4-3 and TRBJ1-1, with 9 bases matching TRBD1. Germline values: CDR1 LGHNA, CDR2 YSLEER. This CDR3 is built from 16 residues. V trimming: 3 bases; J trimming: 4 bases; junction bases outside the gene matches: 9. The CDR3 DNA reads TGCGCCAGCAGCCAGAGAGCAGACAGGGGGATCACTGAAGCTTTCTTT. Amino acids: CASSQRADRGITEAFF.

This clone appeared once. This chain links TRBV5-1 with TRBJ2-7; 7 nucleotides line up with TRBD1. The CDR3 length is 15 residues. The V gene's germline CDR1 is SGHRS and CDR2 YFSETQ. V shed 1 base and J 4 bases; nucleotides not matched to a gene: 8. DNA for the CDR3: TGCGCCAGCAGCTTGACAGGACAGGAGATTTACGAGCAGTACTTC. This encodes CASSLTGQEIYEQYF.

This clone has just one count. This chain connects TRBV28 to TRBJ1-4; TRBD1 matches at 11 bases. This CDR3 is 15 amino acids long. Germline CDR1 reads MDHEN; CDR2 reads SYDVKM. Trimming at V came to 5 bases and at J to 1 base, leaving 0 bases not matched to a gene. In DNA, the CDR3 is TGTGCCAGCAGTGGGACAGGGGGAACTAATGAAAAACTGTTTTTT. Its protein product is CASSGTGGTNEKLFF.

The V call is TRBV7-8, the J call TRBJ2-5; TRBD2 matches at 7 bases. The CDR3 is 16 residues long. Germline V gene sequence: CDR1 SGHVS, CDR2 FQNEAQ. V lost 2 bases, J lost 1 base, and 7 bases stayed unmatched. CDR3 region: CASSLRVRETQETQYF. The CDR3 coding sequence is TGTGCCAGCAGCTTAAGAGTGCGGGAGACCCAAGAGACCCAGTACTTC.

In its sample, this clone was seen once. The rearrangement links TRBV4-1 to TRBJ2-3, with 10 bases fitting TRBD2. V was clipped by 4 bases and J by 2 bases; unmatched bases: 9. Germline CDR1 is MGHRA and CDR2 is YSYEKL. The CDR3 contains 17 residues. In DNA form, the CDR3 reads TGCGCCAGCAGCCCGCAGACTAGCGGGTCACTCACAGATACGCAGTATTTT. It translates to CASSPQTSGSLTDTQYF.

This clone was detected once. The chain joins TRBV2 to TRBJ2-7; 10 bases align to TRBD2. The length of the CDR3 is 18 residues. Trimming at V came to 2 bases and at J to 3 bases, leaving 13 bases not matched to a gene. The V gene's germline CDR1 is SNHLY and CDR2 FYNNEI. In DNA, the CDR3 is TGTGCCAGCAGTGAACGGGAGCGGGGGGGCGTTTCATACTACGAGCAGTACTTC. This codes for CASSERERGGVSYYEQYF.

V usage is TRBV4-1 and J usage is TRBJ2-7; 7 bases are shared with TRBD2. The J segment lost 4 bases and the V segment lost 5 bases, leaving 8 bases of the junction unmatched. The CDR3 is 14 amino acids. The germline V gene has CDR1 MGHRA and CDR2 YSYEKL. CDR3 protein: CASSVQAGRYEQYF. CDR3 sequence (DNA): TGCGCCAGCAGCGTCCAAGCGGGGCGATACGAGCAGTACTTC.

This clone occurred a few times. The chain has TRBV4-3 and TRBJ2-7, with unresolved D. Looked up from germline, CDR1 is LGHNA and CDR2 is YSLEER. Trimming stripped 3 bases from V and 2 bases from J, with 17 bases between. This CDR3 region has 16 residues. The CDR3 DNA sequence: TGCGCCAGCAGCCAGAACAAGGCAGGAAGGACCTACGAGCAGTACTTC. Translating gives CASSQNKAGRTYEQYF.

The chain is built from TRBV25-1 and TRBJ2-7; TRBD2 might be the D (5 bases). The CDR3 extends over 14 amino acids. Trimming left V 6 bases short and J 2 bases short, with 14 bases between. The germline V gene has CDR1 MGHDK and CDR2 SYGVNS. CDR3 loop: CASRYGVSPYEQYF. CDR3 sequence (DNA): TGTGCCAGCAGGTACGGGGTCTCCCCCTACGAGCAGTACTTC.

This chain links TRBV15 with TRBJ2-1; D may be TRBD2 (6 bases). The ends were cut back, 1 base at V and 0 bases at J, with 13 bases in the middle. Germline CDR1 reads LNHNV; CDR2 reads YYDKDF (reference sequence). This CDR3 has 17 residues. The CDR3 spells CATSRASAVHSYNEQFF. CDR3 DNA: TGTGCCACCAGCAGAGCTAGCGCCGTGCACTCCTACAATGAGCAGTTCTTC.

This clone was seen just once. The J gene is TRBJ1-2, the V gene TRBV7-2; possibly TRBD1 for D (5 bases). CDR1 and CDR2 from the germline V gene are SGHTA and FQGNSA. The CDR3 covers 13 residues. The V end was cut by 5 bases, the J end by 4 bases, with 11 bases between. The DNA for the CDR3 is TGTGCCAGCAGCCTTACAGGCTTCTATGGCTACACCTTC. Translating it yields CASSLTGFYGYTF. Drawing the rest from reference TRBV7-2 and TRBJ1-2, the complete variable domain is GAGVSQSPSNKVTEKGKDVELRCDPISGHTALYWYRQSLGQGLEFLIYFQGNSAPDKSGLPSDRFSAERTGGSVSTLTIQRTQQEDSAVYLCASSLTGFYGYTFGSGTRLTVV.

The CDR3 DNA reads TGTGCCAGCAGTTCGGACAGGGGTCGTCAGCCCCAGCATTTT. Its protein product is CASSSDRGRQPQHF. The rearrangement uses TRBV28 and TRBJ1-5, with 9 bases that match TRBD1. This CDR3 spans 14 amino acids. CDR1 MDHEN and CDR2 SYDVKM come from the germline V gene. V shed 4 bases and J 6 bases; nucleotides not matched to a gene: 4.

This clone has a single count. The chain combines TRBV19 with TRBJ1-5, with 8 bases lining up with TRBD1. This CDR3 spans 14 amino acids. Germline-derived CDR1 and CDR2 are LNHDA and SQIVND (reference sequence). Trimming took 5 bases from V and 2 from J; bases not matched to a gene: 2. Here the CDR3 DNA reads TGTGCCAGTAGTGCGACAGGGGGCAATCAGCCCCAGCATTTT. Protein product: CASSATGGNQPQHF.

The CDR3 here is CASTKLRVGETQYF. The CDR3 DNA sequence: TGTGCCAGCACCAAACTGAGGGTGGGCGAGACCCAGTACTTC. The chain links TRBV28 to TRBJ2-5; perhaps TRBD2 as D (5 bases). V was shortened by 7 bases and J by 5 bases, with 17 bases between the two germline ends. The length of the CDR3 is 14 residues. In germline, CDR1 is MDHEN, CDR2 SYDVKM.

The CDR3 DNA reads TGTGCCAGCGCCTCTAGACAGGGGAAAGTGTTTGCGGGCTACACCTTC. Translation gives CASASRQGKVFAGYTF. The genes are TRBV27 and TRBJ1-2, with 8 bases that match TRBD1. With V trimmed by 8 bases and J by 8 bases, 19 bases remained unmatched. This CDR3 spans 16 amino acids. Germline CDR1 is MNHEY and CDR2 is SMNVEV (reference sequence).